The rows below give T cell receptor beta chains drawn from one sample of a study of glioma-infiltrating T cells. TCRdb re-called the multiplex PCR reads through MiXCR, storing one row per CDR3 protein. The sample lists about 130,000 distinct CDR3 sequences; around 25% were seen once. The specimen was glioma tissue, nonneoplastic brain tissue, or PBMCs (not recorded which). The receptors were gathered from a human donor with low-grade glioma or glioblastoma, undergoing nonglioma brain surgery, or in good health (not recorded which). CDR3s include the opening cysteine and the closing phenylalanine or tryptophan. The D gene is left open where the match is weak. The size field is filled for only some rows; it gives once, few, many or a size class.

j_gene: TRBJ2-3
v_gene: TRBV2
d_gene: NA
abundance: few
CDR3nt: TGTGCCAGCAGGTTCTCTAGGACAGATACGCAGTATTTT
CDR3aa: CASRFSRTDTQYF

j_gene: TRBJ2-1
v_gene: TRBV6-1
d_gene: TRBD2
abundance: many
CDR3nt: TGTGCCAGCAGCCAGCGGACTAGCGGGGGTGATGAGCAGTTCTTC
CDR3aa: CASSQRTSGGDEQFF

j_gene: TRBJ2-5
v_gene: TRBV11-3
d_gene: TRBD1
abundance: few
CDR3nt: TGTGCCAGCAGCTCCCGGGACAGGGACCAAGAGACCCAGTACTTC
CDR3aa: CASSSRDRDQETQYF

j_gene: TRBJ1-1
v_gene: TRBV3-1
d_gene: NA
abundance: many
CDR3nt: TGTGCCAGCAGTCTCAGGGGGAACACTGAAGCTTTCTTT
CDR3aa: CASSLRGNTEAFF

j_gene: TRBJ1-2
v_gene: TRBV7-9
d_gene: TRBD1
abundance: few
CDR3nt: TGTGCCAGCAGCCTGCTCCAGGGGGACGGCTACACCTTC
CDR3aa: CASSLLQGDGYTF

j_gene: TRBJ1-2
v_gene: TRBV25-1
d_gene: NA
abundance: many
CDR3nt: TGTGCCAGCAGTGAATGGGGGGACTATGGCTACACCTTC
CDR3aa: CASSEWGDYGYTF

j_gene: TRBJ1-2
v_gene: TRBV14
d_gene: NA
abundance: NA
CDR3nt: TGTGCCAGCAGCCGAGGGATTCTAAACTATGGCTACACCTTC
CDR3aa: CASSRGILNYGYTF

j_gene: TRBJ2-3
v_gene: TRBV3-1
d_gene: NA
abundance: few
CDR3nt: TGTGCCAGCAGCCGATCAGGGGATGTGTGGGGCACAGATACGCAGTATTTT
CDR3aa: CASSRSGDVWGTDTQYF

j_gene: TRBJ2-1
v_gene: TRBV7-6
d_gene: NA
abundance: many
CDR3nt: TGTGCCAGCAGCTTAGCGCCCACCGACCCCGTGTACAATGAGCAGTTCTTC
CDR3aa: CASSLAPTDPVYNEQFF

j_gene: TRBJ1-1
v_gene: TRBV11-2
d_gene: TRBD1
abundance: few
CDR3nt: TGTGCCAGCAGCCGGGGGGCGGGGACAGGGAACACTGAAGCTTTCTTT
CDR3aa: CASSRGAGTGNTEAFF

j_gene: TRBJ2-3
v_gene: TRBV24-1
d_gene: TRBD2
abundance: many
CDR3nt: TGTGCCACCAGTGATCCCCCCGGGGGGGGCACAGATACGCAGTATTTT
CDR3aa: CATSDPPGGGTDTQYF

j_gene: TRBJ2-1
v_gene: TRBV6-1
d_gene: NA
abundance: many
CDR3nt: TGTGCCAGCAGTCCGGCGGGCAATGAGCAGTTCTTC
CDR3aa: CASSPAGNEQFF

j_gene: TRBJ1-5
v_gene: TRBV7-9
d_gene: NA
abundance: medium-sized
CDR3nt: TGTGCCAGCAGCTTAGCAGGGAGATATCAGCCCCAGCATTTT
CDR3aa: CASSLAGRYQPQHF

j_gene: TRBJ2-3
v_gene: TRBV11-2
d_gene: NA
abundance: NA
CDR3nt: TGTGCCAGCAGCTTAGGACTGGACACCGATACGCAGTATTTT
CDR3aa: CASSLGLDTDTQYF

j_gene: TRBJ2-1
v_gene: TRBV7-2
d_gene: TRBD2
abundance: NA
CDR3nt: TGTGCCAGCAGCTCGGGACTAGTCGGCAATGAGCAGTTCTTC
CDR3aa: CASSSGLVGNEQFF

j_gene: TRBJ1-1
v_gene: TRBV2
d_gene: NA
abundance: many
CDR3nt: TGTGCCAGCTCAGCCTCGTCCATCGAAGCTTTCTTT
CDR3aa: CASSASSIEAFF